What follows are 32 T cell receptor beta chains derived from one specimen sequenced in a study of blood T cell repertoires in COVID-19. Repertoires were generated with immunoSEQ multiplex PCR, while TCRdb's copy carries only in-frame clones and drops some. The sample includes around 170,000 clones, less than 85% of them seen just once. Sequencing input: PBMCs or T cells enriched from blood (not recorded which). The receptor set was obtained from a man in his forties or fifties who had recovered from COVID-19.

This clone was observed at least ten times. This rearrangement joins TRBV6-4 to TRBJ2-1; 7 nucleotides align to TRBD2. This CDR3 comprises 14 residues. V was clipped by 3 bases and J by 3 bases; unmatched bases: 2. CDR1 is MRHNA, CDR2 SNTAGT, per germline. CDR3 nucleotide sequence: TGTGCCAGCAGTGAGGGGGGGGACTACAATGAGCAGTTCTTC. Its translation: CASSEGGDYNEQFF.

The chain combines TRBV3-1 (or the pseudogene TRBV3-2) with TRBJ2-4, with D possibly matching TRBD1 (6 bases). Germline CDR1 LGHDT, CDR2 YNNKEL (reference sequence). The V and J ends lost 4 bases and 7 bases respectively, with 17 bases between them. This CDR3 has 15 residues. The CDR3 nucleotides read TGTGCCAGCAGCCTCCTTATGTCAGGGGCGAACATTCAGTACTTC. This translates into CASSLLMSGANIQYF.

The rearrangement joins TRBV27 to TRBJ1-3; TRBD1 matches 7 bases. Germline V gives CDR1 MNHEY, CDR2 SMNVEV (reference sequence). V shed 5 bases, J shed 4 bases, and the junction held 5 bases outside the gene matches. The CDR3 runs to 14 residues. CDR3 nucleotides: TGTGCCAGCAGTCCGCAGGGGGGAGGAAACACCATATATTTT. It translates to CASSPQGGGNTIYF.

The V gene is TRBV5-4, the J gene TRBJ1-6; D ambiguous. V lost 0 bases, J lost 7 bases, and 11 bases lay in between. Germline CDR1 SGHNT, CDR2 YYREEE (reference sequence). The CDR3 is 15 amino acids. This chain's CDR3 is CASSLGRPGNSPLHF. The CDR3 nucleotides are TGTGCCAGCAGCTTGGGACGGCCGGGAAATTCACCCCTCCACTTT.

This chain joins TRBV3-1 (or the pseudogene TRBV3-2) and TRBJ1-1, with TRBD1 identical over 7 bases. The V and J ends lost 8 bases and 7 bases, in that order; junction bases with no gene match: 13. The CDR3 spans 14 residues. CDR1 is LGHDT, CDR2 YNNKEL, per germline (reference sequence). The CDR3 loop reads CASSRGGTAYEAFF. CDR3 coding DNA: TGTGCCAGCTCCCGAGGCGGGACAGCCTATGAAGCTTTCTTT.

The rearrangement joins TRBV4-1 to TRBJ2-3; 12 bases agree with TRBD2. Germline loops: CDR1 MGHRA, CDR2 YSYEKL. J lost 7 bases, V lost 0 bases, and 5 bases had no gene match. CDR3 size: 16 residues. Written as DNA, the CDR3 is TGCGCCAGCAGCCAAGATAGACTAGCGGGGGAGAATACGCAGTATTTT. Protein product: CASSQDRLAGENTQYF.

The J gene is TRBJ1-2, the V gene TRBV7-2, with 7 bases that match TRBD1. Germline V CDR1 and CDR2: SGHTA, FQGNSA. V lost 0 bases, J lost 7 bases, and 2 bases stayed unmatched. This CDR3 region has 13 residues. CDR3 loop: CASSLASGGGYTF. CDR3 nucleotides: TGTGCCAGCAGCTTAGCCTCAGGGGGTGGCTACACCTTC. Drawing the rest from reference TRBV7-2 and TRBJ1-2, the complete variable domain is GAGVSQSPSNKVTEKGKDVELRCDPISGHTALYWYRQSLGQGLEFLIYFQGNSAPDKSGLPSDRFSAERTGGSVSTLTIQRTQQEDSAVYLCASSLASGGGYTFGSGTRLTVV.

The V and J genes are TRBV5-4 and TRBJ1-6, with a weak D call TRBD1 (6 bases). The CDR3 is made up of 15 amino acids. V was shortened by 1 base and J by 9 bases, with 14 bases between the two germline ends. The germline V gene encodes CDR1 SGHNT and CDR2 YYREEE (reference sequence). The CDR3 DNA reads TGTGCCAGCAGCTTGAACAGGGCTCCCGGTTCACCCCTCCACTTT. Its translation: CASSLNRAPGSPLHF.

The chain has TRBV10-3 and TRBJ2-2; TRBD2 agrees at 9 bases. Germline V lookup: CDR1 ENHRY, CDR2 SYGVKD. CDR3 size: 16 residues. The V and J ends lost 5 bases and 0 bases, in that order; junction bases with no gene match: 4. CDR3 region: CAISTSSGANTGELFF. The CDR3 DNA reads TGTGCCATCAGTACTTCTAGCGGGGCGAACACCGGGGAGCTGTTTTTT.

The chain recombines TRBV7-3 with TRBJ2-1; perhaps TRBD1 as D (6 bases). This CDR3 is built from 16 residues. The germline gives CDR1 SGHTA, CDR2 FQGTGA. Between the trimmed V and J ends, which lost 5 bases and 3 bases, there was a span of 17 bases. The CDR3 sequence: CASSLRPRDNYNEQFF. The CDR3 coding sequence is TGTGCCAGCAGCCTAAGGCCGAGGGACAACTACAATGAGCAGTTCTTC.

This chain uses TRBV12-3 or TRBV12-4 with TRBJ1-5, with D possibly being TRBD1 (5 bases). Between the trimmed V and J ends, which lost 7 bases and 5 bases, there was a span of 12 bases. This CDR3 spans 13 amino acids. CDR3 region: CASTGGRDQPQHF. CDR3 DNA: TGTGCCAGCACGGGGGGACGGGATCAGCCCCAGCATTTT.

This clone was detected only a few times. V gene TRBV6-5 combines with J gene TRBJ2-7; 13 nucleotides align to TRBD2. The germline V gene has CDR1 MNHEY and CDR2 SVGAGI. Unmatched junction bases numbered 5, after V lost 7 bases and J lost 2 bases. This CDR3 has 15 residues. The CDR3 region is CASKTGTSGTYEQYF. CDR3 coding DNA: TGTGCCAGCAAAACTGGGACTAGCGGGACCTACGAGCAGTACTTC.

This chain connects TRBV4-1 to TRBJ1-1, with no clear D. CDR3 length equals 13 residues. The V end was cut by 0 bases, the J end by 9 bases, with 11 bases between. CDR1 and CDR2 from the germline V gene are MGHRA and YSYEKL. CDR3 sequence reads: CASSQEMESQAFF. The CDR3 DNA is TGCGCCAGCAGCCAAGAAATGGAGAGCCAAGCTTTCTTT.

The CDR3 is CASSRPGTGTTQYF. CDR3 coding DNA: TGTGCCAGCAGCCGCCCCGGGACAGGGACTACGCAGTATTTT. V and J are TRBV28 and TRBJ2-3; 9 bases align to TRBD1. The CDR3 consists of 14 residues. V was pared by 6 bases and J by 8 bases, with 9 bases of the junction left unmatched. Germline values: CDR1 MDHEN, CDR2 SYDVKM. Using reference TRBV28 and TRBJ2-3 for the parts outside the CDR3, the full variable domain is DVKVTQSSRYLVKRTGEKVFLECVQDMDHENMFWYRQDPGLGLRLIYFSYDVKMKEKGDIPEGYSVSREKKERFSLILESASTNQTSMYLCASSRPGTGTTQYFGPGTRLTVL.

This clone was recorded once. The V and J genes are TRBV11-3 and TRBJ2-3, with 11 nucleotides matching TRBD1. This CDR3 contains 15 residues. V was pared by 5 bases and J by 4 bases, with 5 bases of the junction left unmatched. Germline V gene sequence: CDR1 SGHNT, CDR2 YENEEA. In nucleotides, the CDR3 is TGTGCCAGCAGCCGGGGACAGGGGGTATCAGATACGCAGTATTTT. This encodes CASSRGQGVSDTQYF. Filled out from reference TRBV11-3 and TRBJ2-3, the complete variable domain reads EAGVVQSPRYKIIEKKQPVAFWCNPISGHNTLYWYLQNLGQGPELLIRYENEEAVDDSQLPKDRFSAERLKGVDSTLKIQPAELGDSAVYLCASSRGQGVSDTQYFGPGTRLTVL.

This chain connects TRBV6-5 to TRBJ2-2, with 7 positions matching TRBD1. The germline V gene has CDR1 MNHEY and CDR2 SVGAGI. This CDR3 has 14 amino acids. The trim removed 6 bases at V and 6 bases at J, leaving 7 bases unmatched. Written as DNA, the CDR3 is TGTGCCAGCAGAGCCGGGACAGAGGCCGGGGAGCTGTTTTTT. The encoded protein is CASRAGTEAGELFF.

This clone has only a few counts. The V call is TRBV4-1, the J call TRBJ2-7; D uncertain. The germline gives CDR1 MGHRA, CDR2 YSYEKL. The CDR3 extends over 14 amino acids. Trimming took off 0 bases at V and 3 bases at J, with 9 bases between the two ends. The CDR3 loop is CASSQEGTVYEQYF. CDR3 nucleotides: TGCGCCAGCAGCCAAGAGGGCACTGTCTACGAGCAGTACTTC.

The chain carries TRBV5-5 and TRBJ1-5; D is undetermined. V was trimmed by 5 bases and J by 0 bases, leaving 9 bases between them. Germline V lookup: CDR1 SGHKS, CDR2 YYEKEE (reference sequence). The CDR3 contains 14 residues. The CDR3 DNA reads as TGTGCCAGCAGTCTCAGTTATAGCAATCAGCCCCAGCATTTT. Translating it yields CASSLSYSNQPQHF.

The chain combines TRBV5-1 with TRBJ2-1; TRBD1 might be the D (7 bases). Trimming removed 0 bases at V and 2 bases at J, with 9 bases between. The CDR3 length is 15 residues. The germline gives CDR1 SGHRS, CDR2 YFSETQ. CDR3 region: CASSLAGGTYNEQFF. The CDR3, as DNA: TGCGCCAGCAGCTTGGCAGGGGGGACCTACAATGAGCAGTTCTTC.

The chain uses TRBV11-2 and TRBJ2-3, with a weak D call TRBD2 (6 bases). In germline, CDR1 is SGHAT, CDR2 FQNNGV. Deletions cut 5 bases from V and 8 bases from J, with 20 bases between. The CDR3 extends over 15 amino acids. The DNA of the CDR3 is TGTGCCAGCAGCCGGAGGTTCGTGGGGGGTGGTACGCAGTATTTT. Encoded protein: CASSRRFVGGGTQYF.

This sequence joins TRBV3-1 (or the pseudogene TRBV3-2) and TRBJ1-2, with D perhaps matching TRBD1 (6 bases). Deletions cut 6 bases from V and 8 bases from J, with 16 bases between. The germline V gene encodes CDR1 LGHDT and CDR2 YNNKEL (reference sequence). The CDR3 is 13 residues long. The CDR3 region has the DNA TGTGCCAGCAGTGACCAGGGGTATGGCGGCTACACCTTC. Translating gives CASSDQGYGGYTF.

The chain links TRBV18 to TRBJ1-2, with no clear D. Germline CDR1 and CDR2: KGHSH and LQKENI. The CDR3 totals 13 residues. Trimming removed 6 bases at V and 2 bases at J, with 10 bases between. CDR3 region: CASSPARNYGYTF. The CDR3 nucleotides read TGTGCCAGCTCCCCTGCACGGAACTATGGCTACACCTTC.

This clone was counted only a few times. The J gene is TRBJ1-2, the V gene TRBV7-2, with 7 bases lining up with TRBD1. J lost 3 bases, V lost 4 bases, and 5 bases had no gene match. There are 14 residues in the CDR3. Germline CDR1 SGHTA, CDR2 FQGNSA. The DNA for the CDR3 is TGTGCCAGCAGCTCCTCCGGGACAGACTATGGCTACACCTTC. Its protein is CASSSSGTDYGYTF.

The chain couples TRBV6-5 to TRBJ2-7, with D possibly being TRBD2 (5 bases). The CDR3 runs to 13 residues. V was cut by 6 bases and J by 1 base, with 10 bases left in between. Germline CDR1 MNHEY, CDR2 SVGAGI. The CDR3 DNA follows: TGTGCCAGCAGAGCTGGGAGTTCCTACGAGCAGTACTTC. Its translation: CASRAGSSYEQYF.

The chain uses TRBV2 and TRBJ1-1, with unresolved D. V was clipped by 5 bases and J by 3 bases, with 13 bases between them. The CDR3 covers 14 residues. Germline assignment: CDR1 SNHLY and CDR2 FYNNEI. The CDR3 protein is CASSLARSHTEAFF. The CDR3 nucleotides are TGTGCCAGCAGTCTCGCCCGGAGCCACACTGAAGCTTTCTTT.

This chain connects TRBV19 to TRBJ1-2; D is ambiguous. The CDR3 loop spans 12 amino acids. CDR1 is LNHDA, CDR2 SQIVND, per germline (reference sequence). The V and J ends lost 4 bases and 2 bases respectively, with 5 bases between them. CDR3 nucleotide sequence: TGTGCCAGTAGTAGAGGGAACTATGGCTACACCTTC. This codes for CASSRGNYGYTF.

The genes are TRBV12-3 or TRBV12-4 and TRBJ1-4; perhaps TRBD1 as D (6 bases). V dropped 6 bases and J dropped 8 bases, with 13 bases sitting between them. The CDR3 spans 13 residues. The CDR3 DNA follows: TGTGCCAGCAGGCCGGACAGTAGGGAAAAACTGTTTTTT. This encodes CASRPDSREKLFF.

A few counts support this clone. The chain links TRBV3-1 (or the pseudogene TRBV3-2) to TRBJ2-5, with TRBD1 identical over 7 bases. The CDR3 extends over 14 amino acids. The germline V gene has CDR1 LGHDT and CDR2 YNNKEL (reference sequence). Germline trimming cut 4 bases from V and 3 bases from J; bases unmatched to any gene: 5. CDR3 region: CASSLGTVKETQYF. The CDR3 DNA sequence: TGTGCCAGCAGCCTGGGGACAGTTAAAGAGACCCAGTACTTC.

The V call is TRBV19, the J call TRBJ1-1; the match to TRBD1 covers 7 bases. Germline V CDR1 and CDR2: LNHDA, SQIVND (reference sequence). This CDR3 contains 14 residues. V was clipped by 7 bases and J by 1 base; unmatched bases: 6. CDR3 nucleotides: TGTGCCAGTAAGATTGGACAGGCGAACACTGAAGCTTTCTTT. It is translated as CASKIGQANTEAFF.

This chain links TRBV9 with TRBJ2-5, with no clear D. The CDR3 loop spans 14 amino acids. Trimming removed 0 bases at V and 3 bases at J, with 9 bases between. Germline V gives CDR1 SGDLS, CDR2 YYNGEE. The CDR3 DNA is TGTGCCAGCAGCGTAGAAGCATCTGAAGAGACCCAGTACTTC. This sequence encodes CASSVEASEETQYF.

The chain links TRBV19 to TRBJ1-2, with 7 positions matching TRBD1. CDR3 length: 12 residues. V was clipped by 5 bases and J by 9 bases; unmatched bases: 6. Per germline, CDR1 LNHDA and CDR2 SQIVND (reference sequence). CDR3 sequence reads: CASSVDRSSYTF. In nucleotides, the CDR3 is TGTGCCAGTAGTGTGGACAGGTCGAGCTACACCTTC.

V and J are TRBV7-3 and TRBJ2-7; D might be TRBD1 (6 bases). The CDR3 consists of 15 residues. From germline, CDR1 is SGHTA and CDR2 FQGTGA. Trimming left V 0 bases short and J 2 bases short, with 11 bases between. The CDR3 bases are TGTGCCAGCAGCTTAACAGGCAGACAGGCCTACGAGCAGTACTTC. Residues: CASSLTGRQAYEQYF.